This T cell receptor (beta chain) was captured in a study of OX40 agonist ivuxolimab in advanced cancers. In the study overall: Participants averaged approximately 65 years of age (range roughly 23 to 90) and were around 80% male.

This CDR3 is built from 15 residues. Losses at the gene ends were 2 bases for V and 6 bases for J; bases not matched to a gene: 5. Per the germline V gene, CDR1 is SGHVS and CDR2 is FNYEAQ. Generated by immunoSEQ multiplex PCR, the TCRdb table keeps only in-frame clones and is missing some. The table has over 90,000 clones, under 90% seen once. This receptor was taken from an adult with an advanced solid tumor such as melanoma, head and neck, liver or kidney cancer. The input for sequencing was CD4+ or CD8+ T cells sorted from blood, taken in a trial of the OX40 agonist ivuxolimab. The J gene is TRBJ2-3, the V gene TRBV7-6; 10 nucleotides match TRBD2. CDR3: CASSLSGRADDTQYF. In DNA, the CDR3 is TGTGCCAGCAGCTTAAGCGGGAGGGCCGATGATACGCAGTATTTT.